This TCR beta chain comes out of a study of T cell responses to AZD1222 COVID-19 vaccine. This CDR3 spans 14 amino acids. Trimming removed 3 bases from V and 5 bases from J, with 14 bases in between. CDR1 SGHNT and CDR2 YYREEE come from the germline V gene (reference sequence). Study-level results: Nearly half of spike-specific TCRs reportedly target unmutated variant regions.

Only in-frame clones appear in the TCRdb table, and some are missing; sequencing was by immunoSEQ multiplex PCR. The sample has over 100,000 clones, about nine tenths seen once; the top ten hold 6% to 7.5%. Details on this clone: Its antigen is not known.

This material consisted of peripheral blood, taken on day 0 of AZD1222 vaccination. The TCR comes from an adult in good health. The J gene is TRBJ1-1, the V gene TRBV5-4; D unresolved. The CDR3 DNA follows: TGTGCCAGCAGCTCGACACCTGTAGAGACTGAAGCTTTCTTT. As protein: CASSSTPVETEAFF.